In its sample, the clone carrying this TCR beta chain was seen a few times. RNA transcripts yielded amplified TCR beta CDR3 regions. Initially, a first-round RT-PCR of the TCR CDR3 employed the HTBI primer set. TCRdb re-called the multiplex PCR reads through MiXCR, storing one row per CDR3 protein. Among 500,000 to 650,000 distinct CDR3 sequences listed, roughly 21% were seen once. Germline assignment: CDR1 SEHNR and CDR2 FQNEAQ (reference sequence). The CDR3 contains 17 residues. V shed 4 bases and J shed 2 bases, with 17 bases lying between them. The data are from a study of T cells in Graves' hyperthyroidism and ophthalmopathy. Inclusion characteristics of ophthalmopathy patients comprised a Clinical Activity Score of at least 3, a NOSPECS grade of at least 4, and duration under 3 months.

The clonotype was recovered from a man between 40 and 49 years old with Graves' ophthalmopathy. The gene calls are TRBV7-9 and TRBJ2-2, with a weak D call TRBD1 (6 bases). The source material was blood. CDR3 sequence: CASSSRDTRSNTGELFF. As DNA, the CDR3 is TGTGCCAGCAGCTCCCGGGACACCAGAAGCAACACCGGGGAGCTGTTTTTT.